Listed here are 8 T cell receptor beta chains from one sample, sequenced in a study of stem cell transplantation in POMP-related autoinflammatory disease. Some clones are missing from TCRdb's copy, which holds only in-frame ones; the method was immunoSEQ multiplex PCR. Seen here are some 68,000 clones, approximately 90% observed once, and the top ten hold around 0.72%. Sequences were derived from CD4+ T cells from PBMCs, sampled after stem cell transplantation. These receptors came from a human patient with POMP-related autoinflammation and immune dysregulation (PRAID). Some T cells may trace back to the graft donor.

V gene TRBV24-1 combines with J gene TRBJ2-7; a possible D gene is TRBD1 (6 bases). The CDR3 contains 13 residues. Trimming took 8 bases from V and 3 from J, leaving 13 bases between them. Looked up from germline, CDR1 is KGHDR and CDR2 is SFDVKD. The CDR3 sequence is CATKRQESYEQYV. The CDR3 DNA sequence: TGTGCCACCAAGCGACAGGAGAGCTACGAGCAGTACGTC.

This chain connects TRBV27 to TRBJ2-1, with 7 bases lining up with TRBD2. The CDR3 length is 15 residues. CDR1 is MNHEY and CDR2 is SMNVEV in the germline V gene (reference sequence). The V segment lost 3 bases and the J segment 7 bases; nucleotides outside the gene matches: 9. As DNA, the CDR3 is TGTGCCAGCAGTTTTCATGGGGCGGGAGTGAATGAGCAGTTCTTC. Encoded protein: CASSFHGAGVNEQFF.

This clone has just one count. CDR3 loop: CASSSTANTGELFF. The DNA for the CDR3 is TGTGCCAGCAGCTCGACAGCGAACACCGGGGAGCTGTTTTTT. The chain combines TRBV7-9 with TRBJ2-2; tentatively, D is TRBD1 (5 bases). Germline CDR1 reads SEHNR; CDR2 reads FQNEAQ (reference sequence). V was shortened by 4 bases and J by 0 bases, with 6 bases between the two germline ends. This CDR3 comprises 14 residues.

The chain recombines TRBV2 with TRBJ1-6; a weak D match, TRBD1 (6 bases). From germline, CDR1 is SNHLY and CDR2 FYNNEI. The germline V and J ends were trimmed by 7 bases and 2 bases, with 9 bases remaining between them. The CDR3 has 14 residues. The CDR3 protein is CASTTGTYNSPLHF. CDR3 DNA sequence: TGTGCCAGCACTACAGGGACCTATAATTCACCCCTCCACTTT. Looking up the rest from reference TRBV2 and TRBJ1-6 gives the full variable domain: EPEVTQTPSHQVTQMGQEVILRCVPISNHLYFYWYRQILGQKVEFLVSFYNNEISEKSEIFDDQFSVERPDGSNFTLKIRSTKLEDSAMYFCASTTGTYNSPLHFGNGTRLTVT.

The chain employs TRBV11-2 and TRBJ2-5, with a possible D match to TRBD2 (5 bases). The length of the CDR3 is 15 residues. V lost 5 bases and J lost 5, with 18 bases in between. Germline values: CDR1 SGHAT, CDR2 FQNNGV. The CDR3 sequence is CASSTARGVWETQYF. CDR3 DNA sequence: TGTGCCAGCAGCACGGCACGGGGTGTGTGGGAGACCCAGTACTTC.

The V and J genes are TRBV5-1 and TRBJ2-2; a possible D gene is TRBD1 (5 bases). The CDR3 contains 16 residues. Germline values: CDR1 SGHRS, CDR2 YFSETQ. Trimming cost V 3 bases and J 5 bases, with 17 bases left between them. Written as DNA, the CDR3 is TGCGCCAGCAGCTCCCTTTTTGCAGGACAAACCGGGGAGCTGTTTTTT. Amino acids: CASSSLFAGQTGELFF.

The chain joins TRBV6-1 to TRBJ1-6; no reliable D call. The CDR3 is made up of 14 amino acids. The V and J ends lost 0 bases and 12 bases respectively, with 12 bases between them. Looked up from germline, CDR1 is MNHNS and CDR2 is SASEGT. CDR3 DNA: TGTGCCAGCAGTGAAGCGCTAAAGGGCGTACCCCTCCACTTT. Its protein is CASSEALKGVPLHF.

This chain connects TRBV6-5 to TRBJ1-2, with unresolved D. This CDR3 has 11 amino acids. Trimming stripped 7 bases from V and 14 bases from J, with 17 bases between. From germline, CDR1 is MNHEY and CDR2 SVGAGI. The CDR3 sequence: CASILDRGETF. For the CDR3, the DNA is TGTGCCAGCATTCTCGACCGCGGTGAGACCTTC.